The clone carrying this T cell receptor (beta chain) was observed at least ten times. This record belongs to a study of neurological immune-mediated disorders. 5'RACE generated cDNA with 10-nucleotide random UMIs. TCRdb re-analysed the 5' RACE reads in MiXCR, keeping a single row per CDR3 protein. Of around 44,000 distinct CDR3 sequences in the sample, about 2.5% were seen once. This CDR3 spans 14 amino acids. V was trimmed by 10 bases and J by 5 bases, leaving 19 bases between them. The germline V gene has CDR1 MNHEY and CDR2 SVGEGT. This chain joins TRBV6-2 or TRBV6-3 and TRBJ2-3, with D perhaps matching TRBD1 or TRBD2 (5 bases each). The sequenced sample consisted of PBMCs. The TCR originated in a man aged 25-40 years with multiple sclerosis. The CDR3 DNA follows: TGTGCCACTACAAGGGGACCTCGCGGAGATACGCAGTATTTT. As protein: CATTRGPRGDTQYF.